This is a list of T cell receptor beta chains from one sample in a study of CD8 T cells in ankylosing spondylitis. TCRdb ran MiXCR on the 5' RACE reads and lists one entry per CDR3 protein. The sample carries 350,000 or so distinct CDR3 sequences, under 8.5% recorded once. Material: blood, either unsorted or a sorted T cell fraction (not recorded which). These receptors were taken from a male donor with ankylosing spondylitis. CDR3s include the opening cysteine and the closing phenylalanine or tryptophan. A D gene is named only where the DNA matches it firmly. Size values are once, few and many counts, or a class for expanded clones, and some rows have none.

j_call	v_call	clone_size	d_call	cdr3_aa	cdr3_nt
TRBJ2-7	TRBV29-1	many	.	CSVSGNYEQYF	TGCAGCGTCTCAGGGAACTACGAGCAGTACTTC
TRBJ2-7	TRBV27	many	.	CASSPWTASSYEQYF	TGTGCCAGCAGCCCCTGGACCGCAAGCTCCTACGAGCAGTACTTC
TRBJ2-7	TRBV19	.	TRBD2	CASSIRSGLASEQYF	TGTGCCAGTAGTATTCGTTCGGGACTAGCTAGCGAGCAGTACTTC
TRBJ2-1	TRBV18	few	.	CASSPADYNEQFF	TGTGCCAGCTCACCGGCAGACTACAATGAGCAGTTCTTC
TRBJ2-7	TRBV29-1	many	.	CSVTSFEGYEQYF	TGCAGCGTTACTAGCTTTGAGGGCTACGAGCAGTACTTC
TRBJ2-3	TRBV6-5	few	.	CASSYSRTDSTDTQYF	TGTGCCAGCAGTTACTCCCGGACAGATAGCACAGATACGCAGTATTTT
TRBJ2-6	TRBV14	many	TRBD2	CASSRLGLAGAGANVLTF	TGTGCCAGCAGCCGACTGGGACTAGCGGGAGCTGGGGCCAACGTCCTGACTTTC
TRBJ2-1	TRBV7-6	.	.	CASSLAREGSEQFF	TGTGCCAGCAGCTTAGCCCGAGAGGGCTCCGAGCAGTTCTTC
TRBJ2-1	TRBV7-8	few	TRBD2	CASSASGAYNEQFF	TGTGCCAGCAGCGCTAGCGGGGCGTACAATGAGCAGTTCTTC
TRBJ2-1	TRBV19	once	TRBD2	CASSSWTSQSYNEQFF	TGTGCCAGTAGTTCTTGGACTAGCCAATCCTACAATGAGCAGTTCTTC
TRBJ2-7	TRBV20-1	many	.	CSAPLAGKNFYEQYF	TGCAGTGCCCCTCTGGCGGGAAAGAACTTTTACGAGCAGTACTTC
TRBJ1-5	TRBV27	few	.	CASARGGRNQPQHF	TGTGCCAGCGCGAGGGGGGGCCGCAATCAGCCCCAGCATTTT
TRBJ1-2	TRBV18	.	.	CASSRGAETVYGYTF	TGTGCCAGCTCACGAGGGGCCGAGACAGTCTATGGCTACACCTTC
TRBJ2-7	TRBV28	.	TRBD1	CASKTGLSYEQYF	TGTGCCAGCAAGACAGGGCTCTCCTACGAGCAGTACTTC
TRBJ1-1	TRBV29-1	many	.	CSVRAPVGGDTEAFF	TGCAGCGTGAGGGCCCCGGTGGGAGGGGACACTGAAGCTTTCTTT
TRBJ2-7	TRBV11-2	.	TRBD2	CASSPAGSGSTLFYEQYF	TGTGCCAGCAGCCCCGCGGGAAGCGGGAGTACCCTTTTCTACGAGCAGTACTTC
TRBJ2-1	TRBV15	.	TRBD1	CATSRDRGRFDEQFF	TGTGCCACCAGCAGAGACAGGGGGCGGTTCGATGAGCAGTTCTTC
TRBJ2-2	TRBV4-1	few	TRBD2	CASSQVVSGITGELFF	TGCGCCAGCAGCCAAGTGGTTAGCGGGATTACCGGGGAGCTGTTTTTT
TRBJ1-5	TRBV9	.	.	CASSTGGGVNQPQHF	TGTGCCAGCAGCACAGGAGGGGGAGTCAATCAGCCCCAGCATTTT
TRBJ2-1	TRBV7-7	.	.	CASSSLLTNYNEQFF	TGTGCCAGCAGCTCCCTCCTGACCAATTACAATGAGCAGTTCTTC
TRBJ2-7	TRBV6-2/TRBV6-3	.	.	CASCDNRLNEQYF	TGTGCCAGCTGCGATAACCGGTTAAACGAGCAGTACTTC
TRBJ2-5	TRBV29-1	many	TRBD2	CSVEGGSSLETQYF	TGCAGCGTTGAGGGCGGGAGTTCGTTAGAGACCCAGTACTTC
TRBJ1-5	TRBV5-1	many	.	CASVNQPQHF	TGCGCCAGCGTCAATCAGCCCCAGCATTTT
TRBJ2-7	TRBV28	.	.	CASRSYSSSYEQYF	TGTGCCAGCAGGTCCTACAGCAGCTCCTACGAGCAGTACTTC
TRBJ2-3	TRBV12-3/TRBV12-4	many	TRBD2	CASRLAGSTDTQYF	TGTGCCAGCAGACTAGCGGGATCCACAGATACGCAGTATTTT
TRBJ2-7	TRBV29-1	few	.	CSVTGTETYEQYF	TGCAGCGTGACCGGGACGGAAACCTACGAGCAGTACTTC
TRBJ2-1	TRBV6-2/TRBV6-3	many	TRBD2	CASSPYRRLAYNDEQFF	TGTGCCAGCAGTCCCTACAGGCGACTAGCCTACAACGATGAGCAGTTCTTC
TRBJ1-2	TRBV7-2	.	.	CASSPSQNYGYTF	TGTGCCAGCAGCCCCAGCCAAAACTATGGCTACACCTTC
TRBJ2-4	TRBV5-1	.	TRBD2	CASSYDPQTGGDIQYF	TGCGCCAGCAGCTACGACCCTCAGACGGGGGGGGACATTCAGTACTTC
TRBJ2-2	TRBV9	few	.	CASSDARLFGTTNTGELFF	TGTGCCAGCAGCGACGCGAGATTATTCGGGACAACTAACACCGGGGAGCTGTTTTTT
TRBJ2-7	TRBV7-2	few	.	CASSLNFYEQYF	TGTGCCAGCAGCTTAAATTTCTACGAGCAGTACTTC
TRBJ2-3	TRBV20-1	many	TRBD2	CSATREGTTDTQYF	TGCAGTGCTACTCGGGAGGGTACGACAGATACGCAGTATTTT
TRBJ1-5	TRBV6-2/TRBV6-3	.	.	CASNLGLDQPQHF	TGTGCCAGCAATCTGGGGCTAGATCAGCCCCAGCATTTT
TRBJ2-5	TRBV28	.	.	CASSATTGRQETQYF	TGTGCCAGCAGTGCAACGACAGGCCGCCAAGAGACCCAGTACTTC
TRBJ1-5	TRBV14	.	.	CASSRGHNQPQHF	TGTGCCAGCAGCCGAGGACATAATCAGCCCCAGCATTTT
TRBJ2-1	TRBV28	once	.	CASERGSGAGSDEQFF	TGTGCCAGCGAGCGAGGATCAGGGGCGGGGTCGGATGAGCAGTTCTTC
TRBJ1-2	TRBV12-3/TRBV12-4	.	.	CASRSTGSYGYTF	TGTGCCAGCAGGTCGACAGGTAGCTATGGCTACACCTTC
TRBJ2-1	TRBV27	.	TRBD2	CASTKGSGRYNEQFF	TGTGCCAGCACCAAGGGCAGCGGGAGATACAATGAGCAGTTCTTC
TRBJ2-3	TRBV15	few	TRBD1	CATSWRTGEADTQYF	TGTGCCACCAGCTGGAGGACAGGGGAAGCAGATACGCAGTATTTT
TRBJ1-2	TRBV20-1	many	.	CSASPESSGYGYTF	TGCAGTGCTAGCCCCGAATCGAGCGGCTATGGCTACACCTTC
TRBJ2-2	TRBV5-1	.	.	CASSFGHLSAGELFF	TGCGCCAGCAGCTTTGGTCATCTTTCTGCCGGGGAGCTGTTTTTT
TRBJ2-7	TRBV20-1	.	TRBD1	CSATGQGQLGQYF	TGCAGTGCTACGGGACAGGGCCAGCTTGGGCAGTACTTC
TRBJ2-3	TRBV28	many	.	CASSATTDTQYF	TGTGCCAGCAGTGCTACAACAGATACGCAGTATTTT
TRBJ2-6	TRBV15	.	TRBD1	CATSGTGKNSGANVLTF	TGTGCCACCAGCGGGACAGGGAAAAACTCTGGGGCCAACGTCCTGACTTTC
TRBJ2-1	TRBV12-3/TRBV12-4	.	.	CASSLMVGYEQFF	TGTGCCAGCAGTTTAATGGTCGGGTATGAGCAGTTCTTC
TRBJ2-7	TRBV6-2/TRBV6-3	.	TRBD1	CASSDRTGVEQYF	TGTGCCAGCAGTGACCGGACAGGGGTCGAGCAGTACTTC
TRBJ2-7	TRBV20-1	.	TRBD2	CSARVIAGGIVDEQYF	TGCAGTGCTAGAGTAATAGCGGGAGGGATCGTCGACGAGCAGTACTTC
TRBJ2-7	TRBV12-3/TRBV12-4	.	.	CASSLRVLYEQYF	TGTGCCAGCAGTTTAAGGGTCTTGTACGAGCAGTACTTC
TRBJ1-5	TRBV28	.	.	CASQTDLYNQPQHF	TGTGCCAGCCAGACAGACCTTTACAATCAGCCCCAGCATTTT
TRBJ2-1	TRBV29-1	.	.	CSVVGPGDEQFF	TGCAGCGTCGTCGGACCCGGGGATGAGCAGTTCTTC
TRBJ2-2	TRBV18	few	TRBD2	CASSALAGVNTGELFF	TGTGCCAGCTCAGCCCTAGCGGGAGTAAACACCGGGGAGCTGTTTTTT
TRBJ1-3	TRBV5-1	.	.	CASSLDEKISGNTIYF	TGCGCCAGCAGCTTGGACGAAAAAATCTCTGGAAACACCATATATTTT